This paragraph covers one T cell receptor beta chain sequence. Donors were grouped by their self-reported clinical history. Donors in Cohort 3 who had recovered were those with two negative PCRs, healthcare professional clearance, or resolution of their symptoms. In the original workflow: Reference gene primer amplification gave nucleated cell count estimates. The method was immunoSEQ multiplex PCR; TCRdb's version includes in-frame clones alone and lacks a portion of them. V and J calls and clone size are those listed in that table; D and trimming were worked out from the DNA. Of some 420,000 clones detected, 80% to 90% appear once; the ten largest clones hold around 1.1%. The source of the sample is a study of blood T cell repertoires in COVID-19. At the level of the study: Sources were T cells, B-cell-depleted T cells, or PBMCs; the material itself was cDNA or gDNA.

This CDR3 spans 20 amino acids. J was trimmed by 3 bases and V by 3 bases; bases with no gene match: 19. Germline V CDR1 and CDR2: WNHNN, SYGVQD (reference sequence). Sequencing was performed on PBMCs or T cells enriched from blood (not recorded which). The TCR sequence derives from a man aged 25-45 years who had recovered from COVID-19. This sequence joins TRBV10-1 and TRBJ2-3; 9 positions agree with TRBD1. The CDR3 here is CASSDGGDREWRVRTDTQYF. The CDR3 DNA is TGCGCCAGCAGTGATGGCGGGGACAGGGAATGGCGGGTCAGGACAGATACGCAGTATTTT.